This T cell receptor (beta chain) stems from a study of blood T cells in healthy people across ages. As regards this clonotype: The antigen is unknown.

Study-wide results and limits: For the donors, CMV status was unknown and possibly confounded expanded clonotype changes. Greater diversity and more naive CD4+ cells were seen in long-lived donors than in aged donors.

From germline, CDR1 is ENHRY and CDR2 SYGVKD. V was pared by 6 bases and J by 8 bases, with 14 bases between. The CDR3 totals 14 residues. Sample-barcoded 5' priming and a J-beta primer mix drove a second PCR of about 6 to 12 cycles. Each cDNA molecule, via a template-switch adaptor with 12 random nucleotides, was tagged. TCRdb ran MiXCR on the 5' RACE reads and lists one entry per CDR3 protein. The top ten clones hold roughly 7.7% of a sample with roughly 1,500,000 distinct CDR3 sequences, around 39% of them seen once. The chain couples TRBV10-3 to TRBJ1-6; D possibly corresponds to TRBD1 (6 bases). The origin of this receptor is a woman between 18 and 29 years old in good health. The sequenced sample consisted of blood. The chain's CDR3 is CAISGRGGDSPLHF. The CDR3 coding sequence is TGTGCCATCAGCGGCAGGGGAGGCGATTCACCCCTCCACTTT.